This TCR beta chain comes out of a study of shared clonotypes between healthy human individuals. Only in-frame clones appear in the TCRdb table, and some are missing; sequencing was by immunoSEQ multiplex PCR. Of around 2.1 million clones listed, around 95% are singletons. This CDR3 comprises 16 residues. Germline assignment: CDR1 SGHTA and CDR2 FQGNSA. Trimming left V 1 base short and J 2 bases short, with 13 bases between. The origin of this receptor is a young man in good health. This chain joins TRBV7-2 and TRBJ2-3; D is unclear. Sequencing was performed on naive CD4+ T cells sorted from blood. Subset of the sample: CD45RA+ positively selected. The CDR3 bases are TGTGCCAGCAGCTTAGGCGTCAGCATAAACACAGATACGCAGTATTTT. Protein product: CASSLGVSINTDTQYF.